The 7 T cell receptor beta chains below all came from one sample that was sequenced in a study of blood T cells in healthy people across ages. It was with a sample-barcoded 5' primer and a J-beta primer mix that a second PCR of roughly 7 to 12 cycles was run. Using its own MiXCR run on the 5' RACE reads, TCRdb lists one record per CDR3 protein. The table records hundreds of thousands of distinct CDR3 sequences, more than 20% of them present only once. The source material was blood. The source of these receptors is an older man in good health.

This sequence joins TRBV7-9 and TRBJ2-7; unclear D gene. The CDR3 is 11 residues long. The ends were cut back, 6 bases at V and 6 bases at J, with 9 bases in the middle. CDR1 and CDR2 (germline): SEHNR, FQNEAQ (reference sequence). The CDR3: CASSDTLEQYF. The CDR3 DNA sequence: TGTGCCAGCAGTGATACCCTCGAGCAGTACTTC.

The J gene is TRBJ1-1, the V gene TRBV5-6; 8 bases map to TRBD1. Trimming cost V 2 bases and J 0 bases; bases outside gene matches: 3. CDR3 length: 15 residues. Looked up from germline, CDR1 is SGHDT and CDR2 is YYEEEE. The CDR3 region is CASSFHRGLNTEAFF. CDR3 nucleotides: TGTGCCAGCAGCTTTCACAGGGGGTTGAACACTGAAGCTTTCTTT.

The V gene is TRBV6-1, the J gene TRBJ1-3; D is undetermined. Germline CDR1 reads MNHNS; CDR2 reads SASEGT. The CDR3 length is 14 residues. The ends were cut back, 8 bases at V and 3 bases at J, with 14 bases in the middle. DNA of the CDR3: TGTGCCAGCGGCGCCCCTGGGGTTGGAAACACCATATATTTT. It encodes CASGAPGVGNTIYF.

V and J are TRBV5-6 and TRBJ2-5; the D gene is possibly TRBD2 (6 bases). Germline loops: CDR1 SGHDT, CDR2 YYEEEE. V was clipped by 1 base and J by 2 bases, with 12 bases between them. The CDR3 sequence is 15 residues long. The CDR3 nucleotides are TGTGCCAGCAGCTTGTTGGGACTGCAACAAGAGACCCAGTACTTC. Translation: CASSLLGLQQETQYF.

This clonotype was seen at least ten times. The gene calls are TRBV18 and TRBJ2-5; possible D gene TRBD1, 6 bases. Trimming left V 1 base short and J 2 bases short, with 11 bases between. This CDR3 region has 15 residues. Germline CDR1 KGHSH, CDR2 LQKENI. CDR3 in DNA: TGTGCCAGCTCACCACGTCTCGGACAGCAAGAGACCCAGTACTTC. This sequence encodes CASSPRLGQQETQYF.

This sequence joins TRBV7-9 and TRBJ2-4; 8 bases are a match to TRBD1. After removal of 0 bases from V and 8 bases from J, the junction contained 3 bases not matched to a gene. The CDR3 consists of 14 residues. Germline loops: CDR1 SEHNR, CDR2 FQNEAQ (reference sequence). The CDR3 loop reads CASSLANRGDIQYF. In DNA form, the CDR3 reads TGTGCCAGCAGCTTAGCCAACAGGGGGGACATTCAGTACTTC.

In its sample, this clonotype was seen a few times. CDR3 DNA: TGTGCCACCAGCAGACATCCGGGAACAAACACCGGGGAGCTGTTTTTT. This sequence encodes CATSRHPGTNTGELFF. This chain links TRBV15 with TRBJ2-2, with a possible D match to TRBD2 (5 bases). The germline V gene has CDR1 LNHNV and CDR2 YYDKDF (reference sequence). This CDR3 comprises 16 residues. Trimming removed 2 bases at V and 2 bases at J, with 12 bases between. The full variable domain, completed using reference TRBV15 and TRBJ2-2, is DAMVIQNPRYQVTQFGKPVTLSCSQTLNHNVMYWYQQKSSQAPKLLFHYYDKDFNNEADTPDNFQSRRPNTSFCFLDIRSPGLGDTAMYLCATSRHPGTNTGELFFGEGSRLTVL.